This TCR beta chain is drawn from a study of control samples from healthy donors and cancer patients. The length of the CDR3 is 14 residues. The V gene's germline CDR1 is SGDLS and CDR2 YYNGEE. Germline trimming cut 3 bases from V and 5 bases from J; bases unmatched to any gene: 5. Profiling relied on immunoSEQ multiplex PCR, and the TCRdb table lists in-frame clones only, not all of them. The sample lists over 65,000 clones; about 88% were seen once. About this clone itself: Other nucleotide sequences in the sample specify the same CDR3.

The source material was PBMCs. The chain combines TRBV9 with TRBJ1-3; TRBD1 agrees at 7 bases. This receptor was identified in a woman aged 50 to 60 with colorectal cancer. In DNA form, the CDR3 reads TGTGCCAGCAGCGAGGGACAGCCAAGAAACACCATATATTTT. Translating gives CASSEGQPRNTIYF.